Below, 8 T cell receptor beta chains from the same sample are listed, as sequenced in a study of T cell repertoires in cytomegalovirus infection. TCRdb recomputed calls from the reads with MiXCR, one row per CDR3 protein. The sample contains more than 300,000 distinct CDR3 sequences, about 35% of which appear only once. Antigen specificity for these receptors is unknown. The sequencing here drew on cultured PBMCs, taken from culture after CMV antigen stimulation. Every receptor here comes from a human donor in good health (CMV status not recorded). Some clones in this sample may be carry-over from other donors' samples.

V is TRBV5-6 and J is TRBJ2-1; D call uncertain. The CDR3 runs to 13 residues. Germline V gene lookup returns CDR1 SGHDT and CDR2 YYEEEE. V was clipped by 1 base and J by 8 bases, with 10 bases between them. CDR3 amino acids: CASSLPAGHEQFF. The CDR3 nucleotides are TGTGCCAGCAGCTTGCCGGCCGGACATGAGCAGTTCTTC.

The rearrangement joins TRBV19 to TRBJ2-7; 8 bases are a match to TRBD1. Trimming cost V 0 bases and J 6 bases; bases outside gene matches: 4. Per germline, CDR1 LNHDA and CDR2 SQIVND (reference sequence). The CDR3 runs to 14 residues. The CDR3 spells CASSIEDRGTEQYF. The CDR3 region has the DNA TGTGCCAGTAGTATAGAAGACAGGGGTACCGAGCAGTACTTC.

This clonotype was recorded once. V and J are TRBV12-5 and TRBJ2-1; D unresolved. The CDR3 length is 12 residues. Trimming cost V 3 bases and J 8 bases, with 8 bases left between them. Germline loops: CDR1 LGHNT, CDR2 FRNRAP. The CDR3 is CASGFQIDEQFF. Here the CDR3 DNA reads TGTGCTAGTGGTTTTCAGATCGATGAGCAGTTCTTC.

The V gene is TRBV20-1, the J gene TRBJ1-1; TRBD1 might be the D (5 bases). From germline, CDR1 is DFQATT and CDR2 SNEGSKA (reference sequence). V was clipped by 6 bases and J by 0 bases, with 11 bases between them. The CDR3 spans 13 residues. CDR3 loop: CSAGKGMNTEAFF. The CDR3 nucleotides are TGCAGTGCGGGAAAGGGGATGAACACTGAAGCTTTCTTT.

The chain recombines TRBV2 with TRBJ1-4, with 9 bases lining up with TRBD1. This CDR3 contains 15 residues. Germline CDR1 SNHLY, CDR2 FYNNEI. The V gene end was trimmed by 5 bases and the J gene end by 8 bases; junction bases not matched to a gene: 9. The CDR3 region is CASSIGGTGLEKLFF. DNA of the CDR3: TGTGCCAGCAGTATCGGGGGGACAGGGTTGGAAAAACTGTTTTTT.

This clonotype has a count of ten or more. The chain uses TRBV7-2 and TRBJ2-7; 8 bases match TRBD1. Germline V gene data show CDR1 as SGHTA and CDR2 as FQGNSA. This CDR3 contains 16 residues. Losses at the gene ends were 1 base for V and 6 bases for J; bases not matched to a gene: 11. The CDR3 region is CASSLGPGTGSIEQYF. CDR3 DNA: TGTGCCAGCAGCTTAGGGCCCGGGACAGGCTCTATCGAGCAGTACTTC.

This clonotype turned up a few times. The chain carries TRBV19 and TRBJ2-1; 7 nucleotides align to TRBD2. The V gene end was trimmed by 2 bases and the J gene end by 5 bases; junction bases not matched to a gene: 9. The CDR3 has 16 amino acids. Per the germline V gene, CDR1 is LNHDA and CDR2 is SQIVND (reference sequence). For the CDR3, the DNA is TGTGCCAGTAGTATAAGAGGCCTAGCGGTTAACAATGAGCAGTTCTTC. It translates to CASSIRGLAVNNEQFF.

For this clonotype: This could be a read error, since a much larger clone is one nucleotide away. The conserved final phenylalanine or tryptophan is absent from the CDR3, which likely points to a read error. The chain combines TRBV7-8 with TRBJ2-1; TRBD2 is a possible D gene (6 bases). CDR3 length: 14 residues. Deletions cut 6 bases from V and 3 bases from J, with 12 bases between. The germline CDR1 and CDR2 sequences are SGHVS and FQNEAQ. The CDR3 spells CASRSRLDYNEQFL. DNA of the CDR3: TGTGCCAGCAGATCTCGACTAGACTACAATGAGCAGTTCTTA.